The 29 T cell receptor beta chains in this list originate from one sample, sequenced in a study of monozygotic twins with inflammatory bowel disease. TCRdb re-called the 5' RACE reads; every CDR3 protein appears as one record, without DNA. In total, the table holds about 210,000 distinct CDR3 sequences. The specimen was blood. These receptors were obtained from a human donor with ulcerative colitis or Crohn's disease, or a healthy co-twin of an affected twin (not recorded which).

CDR3 region: CASSIPGQGPDTQYF. This chain uses TRBV19 with TRBJ2-3; the D call of TRBD1 rests on TCRdb alone, since no DNA is present to check it. The germline V gene encodes CDR1 LNHDA and CDR2 SQIVND (reference sequence). The CDR3 is 15 amino acids.

This chain's CDR3 is CASTRDRGIDGYTF. J is TRBJ1-2 and V is TRBV19; with no DNA, the TCRdb D assignment of TRBD1 cannot be verified. Per the germline V gene, CDR1 is LNHDA and CDR2 is SQIVND (reference sequence). The CDR3 runs 14 residues.

V is TRBV20-1 and J is TRBJ1-1; TCRdb names TRBD1, which stays unverified in the absence of DNA. Germline CDR1 reads DFQATT; CDR2 reads SNEGSKA (reference sequence). The CDR3 runs 13 residues. CDR3 loop: CSADRGRLDEAFF.

The rearrangement links TRBV2 to TRBJ1-2; TCRdb's D gene call, TRBD1, goes unchecked for lack of DNA. CDR3 length: 12 amino acids. Germline CDR1 and CDR2: SNHLY and FYNNEI. The CDR3 here is CASGGGVFGYTF.

The chain carries TRBV7-9 and TRBJ1-1. The CDR3 extends over 14 amino acids. Per germline, CDR1 SEHNR and CDR2 FQNEAQ (reference sequence). The chain's CDR3 is CASSPGTANTEAFF.

The chain couples TRBV20-1 to TRBJ1-1; absent DNA, TCRdb's TRBD1 call cannot be checked. The CDR3 runs 15 residues. Germline V gives CDR1 DFQATT, CDR2 SNEGSKA (reference sequence). The CDR3: CSASDPQGDGTEAFF.

This chain joins TRBV5-1 and TRBJ2-2; the D gene TCRdb calls, TRBD2, cannot be checked with no DNA. Germline V lookup: CDR1 SGHRS, CDR2 YFSETQ. The CDR3 has 16 amino acids. The CDR3 reads CASSYTSGGNTGELFF.

The chain links TRBV10-3 to TRBJ2-7. In germline, CDR1 is ENHRY, CDR2 SYGVKD. The CDR3 consists of 15 residues. CDR3: CAIRNPRSSSYEQYF.

This chain links TRBV7-3 with TRBJ1-6; TCRdb picks TRBD1, but there is no DNA to check that call. The CDR3 is 13 residues long. Germline CDR1 is SGHTA and CDR2 is FQGTGA. CDR3 in amino acids: CASSSAGDSPLHF.

The V and J genes are TRBV7-6 and TRBJ2-5. The CDR3 sequence is 13 residues long. Germline lookup yields CDR1 SGHVS and CDR2 FNYEAQ. The CDR3 sequence is CASSLVDPEAQYF.

The V gene is TRBV6-1, the J gene TRBJ2-7; TCRdb calls TRBD1, which cannot be checked without DNA. Germline CDR1 reads MNHNS; CDR2 reads SASEGT. This CDR3 is built from 14 residues. This CDR3 is CASSVRGDSYEQYF.

The genes are TRBV7-6 and TRBJ1-5; TCRdb reports TRBD1, a call that lacks DNA to check it against. The CDR3 has 15 residues. The germline V gene has CDR1 SGHVS and CDR2 FNYEAQ. Here the CDR3 reads CASSAATGTSQPQHF.

This chain joins TRBV6-4 and TRBJ2-1; TCRdb lists TRBD2, though no DNA is available to test this call. Germline loops: CDR1 MRHNA, CDR2 SNTAGT. CDR3 length: 14 residues. Here the CDR3 reads CASSEAGGYNEQFF.

The chain links TRBV11-2 to TRBJ1-2. The CDR3 is 12 residues long. Germline CDR1 and CDR2: SGHAT and FQNNGV. CDR3 residues: CASSLLSYGYTF.

J is TRBJ2-3 and V is TRBV10-2; TCRdb calls TRBD2, which cannot be checked without DNA. CDR3 length: 17 residues. Germline CDR1 WSHSY, CDR2 SAAADI. The CDR3 here is CASSESPTSGGTDTQYF.

The chain uses TRBV3-1 and TRBJ2-1; no DNA is available, so the TRBD2 call from TCRdb remains unchecked. This CDR3 is built from 15 residues. Germline V lookup: CDR1 LGHDT, CDR2 YNNKEL (reference sequence). CDR3 protein: CASTNGGGVKAEQFF.

CDR3 sequence reads: CASSGRQAEGTQYF. The V call is TRBV2, the J call TRBJ2-3; no DNA is available, so the TRBD1 call from TCRdb remains unchecked. The CDR3 sequence is 14 residues long. CDR1 and CDR2 from the germline V gene are SNHLY and FYNNEI.

V gene TRBV6-5 combines with J gene TRBJ2-4. CDR3 length: 13 amino acids. Germline CDR1 reads MNHEY; CDR2 reads SVGAGI. CDR3 amino acids: CASSYSSVAVQYF.

Here the CDR3 reads CSASLVDAEQYF. The chain uses TRBV20-1 and TRBJ2-7. This CDR3 region has 12 residues. Germline V lookup: CDR1 DFQATT, CDR2 SNEGSKA (reference sequence).

V is TRBV28 and J is TRBJ2-7. In germline, CDR1 is MDHEN, CDR2 SYDVKM. This CDR3 spans 12 amino acids. Here the CDR3 reads CASSVRTYEQYF. The full variable domain, its missing parts supplied by reference TRBV28 and TRBJ2-7, is DVKVTQSSRYLVKRTGEKVFLECVQDMDHENMFWYRQDPGLGLRLIYFSYDVKMKEKGDIPEGYSVSREKKERFSLILESASTNQTSMYLCASSVRTYEQYFGPGTRLTVT.

The J gene is TRBJ1-5, the V gene TRBV7-2. Germline V gives CDR1 SGHTA, CDR2 FQGNSA. The CDR3 is made up of 14 amino acids. CDR3 residues: CASSLVQYNQPQHF.

V and J are TRBV5-6 and TRBJ1-2; TCRdb reports TRBD1, a call that lacks DNA to check it against. The CDR3 is made up of 14 amino acids. Germline loops: CDR1 SGHDT, CDR2 YYEEEE. CDR3 residues: CASTNGGVDYGYTF.

CDR3 protein: CASSPSVGTEAFF. The J gene is TRBJ1-1, the V gene TRBV7-9; as DNA is missing, the TRBD1 call by TCRdb cannot be tested. Germline values: CDR1 SEHNR, CDR2 FQNEAQ (reference sequence). This CDR3 contains 13 residues.

The CDR3 loop is CSGAANTGELFF. J is TRBJ2-2 and V is TRBV29-1. In germline, CDR1 is SQVTM, CDR2 ANQGSEA. CDR3 length equals 12 residues.

This rearrangement joins TRBV29-1 to TRBJ1-1; the D call of TRBD1 rests on TCRdb alone, since no DNA is present to check it. From germline, CDR1 is SQVTM and CDR2 ANQGSEA. The CDR3 is made up of 13 amino acids. The CDR3 protein is CSHRNRMNTEAFF. Variable domain in full (rest from reference TRBV29-1 and TRBJ1-1): SAVISQKPSRDICQRGTSLTIQCQVDSQVTMMFWYRQQPGQSLTLIATANQGSEATYESGFVIDKFPISRPNLTFSTLTVSNMSPEDSSIYLCSHRNRMNTEAFFGQGTRLTVV.

This sequence joins TRBV29-1 and TRBJ2-7; TCRdb gives TRBD1 as the D gene, but with no DNA this cannot be confirmed. Per the germline V gene, CDR1 is SQVTM and CDR2 is ANQGSEA. CDR3 length: 13 amino acids. CDR3 in amino acids: CSVPGQGSGEQYF.

This chain uses TRBV3-1 with TRBJ2-3; TCRdb gives TRBD1 as the D gene, but with no DNA this cannot be confirmed. There are 14 residues in the CDR3. The germline CDR1 and CDR2 sequences are LGHDT and YNNKEL (reference sequence). CDR3 region: CASSLTGGADTQYF.

The CDR3 spells CASSQETGNQPQHF. The chain uses TRBV3-1 and TRBJ1-5; TCRdb indicates TRBD1, and absent DNA this call remains unverified. Per germline, CDR1 LGHDT and CDR2 YNNKEL (reference sequence). This CDR3 region has 14 residues.

This sequence joins TRBV7-9 and TRBJ1-5; checking the TCRdb D call of TRBD1 is not possible without DNA. Germline V lookup: CDR1 SEHNR, CDR2 FQNEAQ (reference sequence). The CDR3 has 15 amino acids. This CDR3 reads CASSKEGQMNQPQHF.